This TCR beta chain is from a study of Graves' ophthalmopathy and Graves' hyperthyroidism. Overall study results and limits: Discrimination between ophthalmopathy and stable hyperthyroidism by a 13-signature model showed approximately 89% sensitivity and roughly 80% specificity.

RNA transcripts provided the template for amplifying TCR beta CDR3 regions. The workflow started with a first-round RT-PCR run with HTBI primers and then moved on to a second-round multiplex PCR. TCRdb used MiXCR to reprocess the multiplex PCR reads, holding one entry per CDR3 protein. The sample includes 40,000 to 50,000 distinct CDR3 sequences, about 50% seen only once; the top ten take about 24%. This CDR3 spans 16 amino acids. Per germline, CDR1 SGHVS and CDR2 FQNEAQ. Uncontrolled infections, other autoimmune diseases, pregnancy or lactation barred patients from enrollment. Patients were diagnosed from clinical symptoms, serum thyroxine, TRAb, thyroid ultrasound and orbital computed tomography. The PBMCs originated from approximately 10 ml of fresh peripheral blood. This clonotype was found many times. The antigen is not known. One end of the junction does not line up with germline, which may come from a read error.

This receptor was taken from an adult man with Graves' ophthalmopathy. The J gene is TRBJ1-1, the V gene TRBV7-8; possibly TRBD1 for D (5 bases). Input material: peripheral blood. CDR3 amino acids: CASRLGRGVMNTEAFF. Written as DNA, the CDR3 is TGTGCCAGCAGATTAGGGCGAGGGGTCATGAACACTGAAGCTTTCTTT.